This TCR beta chain was recorded in a study of OX40 agonist ivuxolimab in advanced cancers. The assay was immunoSEQ multiplex PCR, and TCRdb's table has in-frame clones only and misses some. The sample has about 100,000 clones, about nine tenths seen once; the top ten hold around 1.5%. Germline loops: CDR1 MDHEN, CDR2 SYDVKM. Trimming stripped 6 bases from V and 3 bases from J, with 5 bases between. This CDR3 spans 11 amino acids. The receptor was derived from an adult with an advanced solid tumor such as melanoma, head and neck, liver or kidney cancer. J is TRBJ1-1 and V is TRBV28; D not certain. The starting material was CD4+ or CD8+ T cells sorted from blood, obtained in a trial of the OX40 agonist ivuxolimab. CDR3 in amino acids: CASRFDTEAFF. CDR3 sequence (DNA): TGTGCCAGCAGATTTGACACTGAAGCTTTCTTT.